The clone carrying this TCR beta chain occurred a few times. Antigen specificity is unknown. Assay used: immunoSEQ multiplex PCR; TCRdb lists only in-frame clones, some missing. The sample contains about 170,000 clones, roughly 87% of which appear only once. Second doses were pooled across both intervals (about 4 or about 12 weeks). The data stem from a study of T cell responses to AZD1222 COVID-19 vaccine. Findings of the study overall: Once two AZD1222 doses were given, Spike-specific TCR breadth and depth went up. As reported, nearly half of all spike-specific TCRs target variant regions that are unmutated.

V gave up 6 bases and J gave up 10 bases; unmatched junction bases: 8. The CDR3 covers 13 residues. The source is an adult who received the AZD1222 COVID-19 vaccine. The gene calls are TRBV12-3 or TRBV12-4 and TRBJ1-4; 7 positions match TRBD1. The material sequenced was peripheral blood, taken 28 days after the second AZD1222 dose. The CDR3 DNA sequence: TGTGCCAGCAGGGGAAGACAGGGCCGAAAACTGTTTTTT. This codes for CASRGRQGRKLFF.